The 11 T cell receptor beta chains below all came from one sample that was sequenced in a study of beta chain features in type 1 diabetes. Study findings and constraints: Type 1 diabetes patients had moderately but significantly shorter TCRB CDR3s in all four CD4+ subsets.

Their target antigens are unknown. As every portion of the isolated RNA was reverse transcribed, the sequencing read expressed TCRB transcripts. Libraries were prepared by immunoSEQ multiplex PCR; TCRdb keeps only in-frame clonotypes and omits some of them. This repertoire shows about 150,000 clones, 10% to 15% found once; its top ten account for 1.3%. Sequencing was performed on central memory CD4+ T cells from blood. These receptors all come from a man younger than 35 with type 1 diabetes.

This clone was counted a few times. This chain links TRBV30 with TRBJ1-1, with a tentative D call TRBD1 (5 bases). CDR3 length equals 14 residues. V was shortened by 2 bases and J by 7 bases, with 17 bases between the two germline ends. Germline assignment: CDR1 GTSNPN and CDR2 SVGIG (reference sequence). The CDR3 spells CAWSREGTKGEAFF. For the CDR3, the DNA is TGTGCCTGGAGTAGGGAGGGGACTAAGGGTGAAGCTTTCTTT.

The chain employs TRBV13 and TRBJ1-2; 8 bases are a match to TRBD1. Per germline, CDR1 PRHDT and CDR2 FYEKMQ (reference sequence). Trimming at V came to 5 bases and at J to 7 bases, leaving 12 bases not matched to a gene. This CDR3 contains 15 residues. The CDR3 sequence: CASSLTPPGGRGYTF. For the CDR3, the DNA is TGTGCCAGCAGCCTCACCCCACCAGGGGGCCGTGGCTACACCTTC.

The rearrangement uses TRBV7-2 and TRBJ1-2; no reliable D call. Trimming stripped 1 base from V and 6 bases from J, with 3 bases between. The CDR3 is 11 amino acids. The V gene's germline CDR1 is SGHTA and CDR2 FQGNSA. The CDR3 spells CASSLGDGYTF. The CDR3, as DNA: TGTGCCAGCAGCTTAGGGGATGGCTACACCTTC.

The chain joins TRBV4-2 to TRBJ2-3, with a weak D call TRBD1 (6 bases). Germline-derived CDR1 and CDR2 are LGHNA and YNFKEQ. The V end was cut by 5 bases, the J end by 6 bases, with 18 bases between. This CDR3 is 15 amino acids long. The CDR3 DNA reads TGTGCCAGCAGCTTGGAACACAGGGCGGCGGATACGCAGTATTTT. Amino acid sequence: CASSLEHRAADTQYF.

The gene calls are TRBV7-3 and TRBJ2-4; possible D gene TRBD2, 6 bases. V was cut by 5 bases and J by 7 bases, with 15 bases left in between. CDR3 size: 14 residues. Germline CDR1 and CDR2: SGHTA and FQGTGA. This chain's CDR3 is CASSPGPGGNIQYF. Written as DNA, the CDR3 is TGTGCCAGCAGCCCCGGACCCGGGGGTAACATTCAGTACTTC. The full variable domain, its missing parts supplied by reference TRBV7-3 and TRBJ2-4, is GAGVSQTPSNKVTEKGKYVELRCDPISGHTALYWYRQSLGQGPEFLIYFQGTGAADDSGLPNDRFFAVRPEGSVSTLKIQRTERGDSAVYLCASSPGPGGNIQYFGAGTRLSVL.

The genes are TRBV29-1 and TRBJ2-5; D not resolved. This CDR3 has 14 amino acids. Trimming pared 2 bases from V and 4 bases from J, leaving 14 bases between. Germline CDR1 is SQVTM and CDR2 is ANQGSEA. The chain's CDR3 is CSVENLDGPETQYF. The CDR3 DNA follows: TGCAGCGTTGAAAATTTGGACGGCCCAGAGACCCAGTACTTC.

This clone was found a few times. This chain connects TRBV10-3 to TRBJ2-7; D is uncertain. The CDR3 extends over 12 amino acids. From germline, CDR1 is ENHRY and CDR2 SYGVKD. V was cut by 3 bases and J by 1 base, with 4 bases left in between. Here the CDR3 DNA reads TGTGCCATCAGTGAATTATCCTACGAGCAGTACTTC. It is translated as CAISELSYEQYF.

The J gene is TRBJ2-5, the V gene TRBV4-1, with a possible D match to TRBD1 (5 bases). Between the trimmed V and J ends, which lost 0 bases and 5 bases, there was a span of 19 bases. CDR3 size: 17 residues. Germline loops: CDR1 MGHRA, CDR2 YSYEKL. CDR3 residues: CASSQERRGRVGETQYF. CDR3 sequence (DNA): TGCGCCAGCAGCCAAGAGAGAAGGGGCAGGGTTGGCGAGACCCAGTACTTC.

The chain joins TRBV4-1 to TRBJ2-2; D gene ambiguous. The CDR3 extends over 11 amino acids. The V and J ends lost 1 base and 7 bases respectively, with 1 base between them. Germline loops: CDR1 MGHRA, CDR2 YSYEKL. The CDR3 coding sequence is TGCGCCAGCAGCCAAGGCGGGGAGCTGTTTTTT. Its protein product is CASSQGGELFF.

This clone was counted a few times. The rearrangement joins TRBV25-1 to TRBJ2-2; D possibly uses TRBD1 or TRBD2 (6 bases each). The germline V gene has CDR1 MGHDK and CDR2 SYGVNS. CDR3 length: 17 amino acids. Trimming shortened V by 2 bases and J by 1 base, and 14 bases separated the two germline ends. The CDR3 nucleotides read TGTGCCAGCAGTGAACCTAGGGGGGCCTTGAACACCGGGGAGCTGTTTTTT. As protein: CASSEPRGALNTGELFF.

This clone was observed a handful of times. The rearrangement joins TRBV2 to TRBJ1-4; 9 bases map to TRBD1. With V trimmed by 7 bases and J by 8 bases, 8 bases remained unmatched. The CDR3 runs to 14 residues. Germline V gene sequence: CDR1 SNHLY, CDR2 FYNNEI. The DNA for the CDR3 is TGTGCCAGCATCCCACAGGGGGCGGCAGAAAAACTGTTTTTT. Translation gives CASIPQGAAEKLFF. Together with reference TRBV2 and TRBJ1-4, the CDR3 gives the full variable domain: EPEVTQTPSHQVTQMGQEVILRCVPISNHLYFYWYRQILGQKVEFLVSFYNNEISEKSEIFDDQFSVERPDGSNFTLKIRSTKLEDSAMYFCASIPQGAAEKLFFGSGTQLSVL.